The 2 T cell receptor beta chains below all came from one sample that was sequenced in a study of cytomegalovirus exposure and HLA in healthy donors. The PCR used 60 Vbeta and 13 Jbeta primers. The table came from immunoSEQ multiplex PCR; TCRdb's copy has only in-frame clones and leaves some out. Here the sample spans 130,000 or so clones, approximately 82% being singletons. The sample taken for sequencing was PBMCs. Receptors were obtained from a woman aged 18-29 years in good health and CMV-seropositive.

V usage is TRBV7-3 and J usage is TRBJ2-3; 7 bases fit TRBD2. V shed 3 bases and J 2 bases; nucleotides not matched to a gene: 5. The germline CDR1 and CDR2 sequences are SGHTA and FQGTGA. CDR3 length equals 15 residues. DNA for the CDR3: TGTGCCAGCAGCTTGGGGGACTACTTCACAGATACGCAGTATTTT. It specifies CASSLGDYFTDTQYF.

The chain carries TRBV30 and TRBJ1-1; D might be TRBD1 (6 bases). Per the germline V gene, CDR1 is GTSNPN and CDR2 is SVGIG (reference sequence). CDR3 size: 13 residues. V shed 1 base and J shed 4 bases, with 10 bases lying between them. CDR3 in amino acids: CAWSEGGITEAFF. The CDR3 bases are TGTGCCTGGAGTGAGGGGGGGATCACTGAAGCTTTCTTT.